These 29 T cell receptor beta chains were sequenced from one sample in a study of blood T cell repertoires in COVID-19 (dated by TCRdb to the early 2020s). The library was made by the immunoSEQ multiplex PCR assay. TCRdb's version of the immuneACCESS table is confined to in-frame rearrangements and falls short of the full clone set. An unresolved V gene accounts for under half of the shortfall where checked; the remainder is of unknown origin. The table for this sample lists 4,000 to 5,000 clones; roughly 70% of them were counted only once. Of the sample, more than 35% is held by the ten largest clones. Sequencing used peripheral blood. The receptors were gathered from a human donor in a cohort sampled during active COVID-19.

This chain uses TRBV5-1 with TRBJ2-5; D is unclear. Trimming cost V 5 bases and J 1 base, with 6 bases left between them. Germline assignment: CDR1 SGHRS and CDR2 YFSETQ. The CDR3 loop spans 12 amino acids. The CDR3 spells CASSASQETQYF. The DNA of the CDR3 is TGCGCCAGCAGTGCTAGCCAAGAGACCCAGTACTTC.

In DNA, the CDR3 is TGTGCCAGCAGCCCGATTGGACAGCCGGGAGGGGCTTTCTTT. It specifies CASSPIGQPGGAFF. This rearrangement joins TRBV6-5 to TRBJ1-1; D perhaps matches TRBD1 (6 bases). The V end was cut by 6 bases, the J end by 11 bases, with 22 bases between. CDR3 size: 14 residues. The germline V gene encodes CDR1 MNHEY and CDR2 SVGAGI.

This chain uses TRBV18 with TRBJ2-2; D not resolved. This CDR3 spans 13 amino acids. Trimming cost V 4 bases and J 4 bases, with 7 bases left between them. CDR1 and CDR2 (germline): KGHSH, LQKENI. The CDR3 protein is CASSLQSTGELFF. The CDR3, as DNA: TGTGCCAGCTCACTACAGTCCACCGGGGAGCTGTTTTTT.

The chain combines TRBV3-1 (or the pseudogene TRBV3-2) with TRBJ2-7, with D possibly TRBD2 on 5 matching bases. V dropped 4 bases and J dropped 6 bases, with 22 bases sitting between them. Germline values: CDR1 LGHDT, CDR2 YNNKEL (reference sequence). CDR3 length: 16 residues. As DNA, the CDR3 is TGTGCCAGCAGCCGCCTCCCAGCGAACGCGGCGGGCGAGCAGTACTTC. Encoded protein: CASSRLPANAAGEQYF.

The chain combines TRBV4-3 with TRBJ2-7; TRBD1 aligns across 7 bases. Germline V gene sequence: CDR1 LGHNA, CDR2 YSLEER. The CDR3 covers 13 residues. V was pared by 6 bases and J by 3 bases, with 5 bases of the junction left unmatched. CDR3 sequence reads: CASSRQGDYEQYF. In DNA, the CDR3 is TGCGCCAGCAGTCGACAGGGAGACTACGAGCAGTACTTC.

The CDR3 region is CASSLLTSLGVDEQFF. In DNA, the CDR3 is TGCGCCAGCAGCCTCCTGACTAGCCTCGGTGTCGATGAGCAGTTCTTC. The chain recombines TRBV5-1 with TRBJ2-1, with 7 bases aligning to TRBD2. Germline CDR1 and CDR2: SGHRS and YFSETQ. The CDR3 has 16 residues. J gave up 8 bases and V 4 bases, and 15 bases lay outside the gene matches.

The genes are TRBV6-5 and TRBJ2-7, with a possible D match to TRBD2 (5 bases). Trimming stripped 0 bases from V and 9 bases from J, with 18 bases between. CDR1 MNHEY and CDR2 SVGAGI come from the germline V gene. The CDR3 runs 15 residues. Here the CDR3 reads CASSYSKRRQAGQYF. The CDR3 bases are TGTGCCAGCAGTTACTCGAAGCGGCGCCAGGCGGGGCAGTACTTC.

This clone has just a few counts. The J gene is TRBJ2-7, the V gene TRBV7-2; the D is unclear. Germline CDR1 and CDR2: SGHTA and FQGNSA. The CDR3 has 15 residues. V gave up 2 bases and J gave up 3 bases, with 14 bases separating them. CDR3 nucleotides: TGTGCCAGCAGCTTAAGTCCCAGTCTCCTCTACGAGCAGTACTTC. Protein sequence: CASSLSPSLLYEQYF.

Judged by abundance, this clone is medium-sized. The V call is TRBV29-1, the J call TRBJ1-3, with a possible D match to TRBD1 (6 bases). This CDR3 has 13 amino acids. V was clipped by 5 bases and J by 4 bases, with 12 bases between them. CDR1 is SQVTM and CDR2 is ANQGSEA in the germline V gene. This CDR3 is CSVNRETGNTIYF. In DNA, the CDR3 is TGCAGCGTTAACAGGGAGACCGGAAACACCATATATTTT.

The chain employs TRBV6-5 and TRBJ1-1, with TRBD1 as a possible D gene (6 bases). CDR1 and CDR2 from the germline V gene are MNHEY and SVGAGI. V was shortened by 8 bases and J by 3 bases, with 7 bases between the two germline ends. The CDR3 runs 11 residues. The CDR3, as DNA: TGTGCCAGCGGACAGTACACTGAAGCTTTCTTT. Translating gives CASGQYTEAFF.

The table lists this clone with a few counts. The chain joins TRBV5-1 to TRBJ2-3; D remains ambiguous. The V end lost 4 bases, the J end lost 4 bases, and 10 bases lay between the germline ends. In germline, CDR1 is SGHRS, CDR2 YFSETQ. This CDR3 region has 13 residues. The CDR3 bases are TGCGCCAGCAGCCCCCCGGTTGCAGATACGCAGTATTTT. Its protein product is CASSPPVADTQYF.

This chain connects TRBV4-2 to TRBJ1-1; 9 bases fit TRBD1. The CDR3 contains 15 residues. CDR1 LGHNA and CDR2 YNFKEQ come from the germline V gene. V was clipped by 4 bases and J by 3 bases; unmatched bases: 6. The CDR3 here is CASSPSGQGDTEAFF. As DNA, the CDR3 is TGTGCCAGCAGCCCATCGGGACAGGGCGACACTGAAGCTTTCTTT.

The V call is TRBV15, the J call TRBJ1-2, with D hard to call. V dropped 1 base and J dropped 4 bases, with 7 bases sitting between them. Germline CDR1 reads LNHNV; CDR2 reads YYDKDF (reference sequence). CDR3 length equals 13 residues. The CDR3: CATSRGNSYGYTF. CDR3 bases: TGTGCCACCAGCAGAGGTAACAGCTATGGCTACACCTTC.

This chain uses TRBV7-2 with TRBJ2-2; 8 bases align to TRBD2. The CDR3 spans 17 residues. Germline trimming cut 1 base from V and 6 bases from J; bases unmatched to any gene: 10. From germline, CDR1 is SGHTA and CDR2 FQGNSA. DNA for the CDR3: TGTGCCAGCAGCTTAGTTAGTAGCGGGGATTGGGCCGGGGAGCTGTTTTTT. Amino acids: CASSLVSSGDWAGELFF. The variable domain in full, completed from reference TRBV7-2 and TRBJ2-2, reads GAGVSQSPSNKVTEKGKDVELRCDPISGHTALYWYRQSLGQGLEFLIYFQGNSAPDKSGLPSDRFSAERTGGSVSTLTIQRTQQEDSAVYLCASSLVSSGDWAGELFFGEGSRLTVL.

The chain recombines TRBV3-1 (or the pseudogene TRBV3-2) with TRBJ2-6, with 12 bases that match TRBD1. CDR3 size: 16 residues. The V segment lost 8 bases and the J segment 2 bases; nucleotides outside the gene matches: 4. Germline CDR1 reads LGHDT; CDR2 reads YNNKEL (reference sequence). Written as DNA, the CDR3 is TGTGCCAGCTGCGGGACAGGGGGCCCTGGGGCCAACGTCCTGACTTTC. As protein: CASCGTGGPGANVLTF.

The chain uses TRBV5-1 and TRBJ1-1; D gene ambiguous. There are 14 residues in the CDR3. Trimming pared 2 bases from V and 0 bases from J, leaving 8 bases between. Germline values: CDR1 SGHRS, CDR2 YFSETQ. DNA for the CDR3: TGCGCCAGCAGCTTTAAATCCGTGAACACTGAAGCTTTCTTT. Translation: CASSFKSVNTEAFF.

The CDR3 DNA sequence: TGTGCCAGCAGTTACTCGAATGGTTTGGGAGAAAACATTCAGTACTTC. It is translated as CASSYSNGLGENIQYF. The chain is built from TRBV6-6 and TRBJ2-4; maybe TRBD2 (5 bases). The germline CDR1 and CDR2 sequences are MNHNY and SVGAGI (reference sequence). There are 16 residues in the CDR3. Trimming pared 0 bases from V and 5 bases from J, leaving 14 bases between.

The V call is TRBV19, the J call TRBJ2-1; TRBD2 matches 9 bases. CDR3 length: 15 amino acids. Germline CDR1 LNHDA, CDR2 SQIVND (reference sequence). V was pared by 4 bases and J by 5 bases, with 6 bases of the junction left unmatched. This chain's CDR3 is CASSKAGGWNNEQFF. As DNA, the CDR3 is TGTGCCAGTAGTAAAGCGGGGGGTTGGAACAATGAGCAGTTCTTC.

This clone appeared a few times. V and J are TRBV6-5 and TRBJ1-2; the D is unclear. The CDR3 has 14 residues. Germline CDR1 reads MNHEY; CDR2 reads SVGAGI. Trimming left V 2 bases short and J 8 bases short, with 15 bases between. The CDR3 nucleotides read TGTGCCAGCAGTTACCTGGGAGGGAATCGGGGCTACACCTTC. Translated: CASSYLGGNRGYTF.

This chain joins TRBV11-3 and TRBJ2-1; TRBD2 agrees at 12 bases. The junction had 4 bases not matched to a gene; V was cut back by 5 bases and J by 5 bases. The CDR3 sequence is 15 residues long. CDR1 SGHNT and CDR2 YENEEA come from the germline V gene. The CDR3 spells CASSQGLAGNNEQFF. For the CDR3, the DNA is TGTGCCAGCAGCCAGGGACTAGCGGGCAACAATGAGCAGTTCTTC. Based on the CDR3 plus reference TRBV11-3 and TRBJ2-1, the full variable domain is EAGVVQSPRYKIIEKKQPVAFWCNPISGHNTLYWYLQNLGQGPELLIRYENEEAVDDSQLPKDRFSAERLKGVDSTLKIQPAELGDSAVYLCASSQGLAGNNEQFFGPGTRLTVL.

V is TRBV9 and J is TRBJ2-3; tentatively, D is TRBD1 (6 bases). There are 13 residues in the CDR3. V lost 1 base, J lost 3 bases, and 6 bases lay in between. The germline V gene encodes CDR1 SGDLS and CDR2 YYNGEE. DNA of the CDR3: TGTGCCAGCAGCGTACAGGGGACAGATACGCAGTATTTT. Translation: CASSVQGTDTQYF.

In nucleotides, the CDR3 is TGCGCCAGCAGCCAAATCGGCGGAAGCTCCTACGAGCAGTACTTC. Translated, it gives CASSQIGGSSYEQYF. V and J are TRBV4-1 and TRBJ2-7, with no clear D. Germline V gene lookup returns CDR1 MGHRA and CDR2 YSYEKL. V gave up 2 bases and J gave up 0 bases, with 11 bases separating them. The length of the CDR3 is 15 residues.

The chain uses TRBV29-1 and TRBJ1-2; D remains ambiguous. The CDR3 has 12 amino acids. V lost 6 bases and J lost 8, with 16 bases in between. Germline values: CDR1 SQVTM, CDR2 ANQGSEA. The CDR3, as DNA: TGCAGCGTGGGAGCCTGGGAGAGAGGCTACACCTTC. This codes for CSVGAWERGYTF. Using reference TRBV29-1 and TRBJ1-2 for the parts outside the CDR3, the full variable domain is SAVISQKPSRDICQRGTSLTIQCQVDSQVTMMFWYRQQPGQSLTLIATANQGSEATYESGFVIDKFPISRPNLTFSTLTVSNMSPEDSSIYLCSVGAWERGYTFGSGTRLTVV.

There are a few counts of this clone. The chain joins TRBV7-9 to TRBJ2-1; D gene ambiguous. CDR3 size: 14 residues. CDR1 is SEHNR and CDR2 is FQNEAQ in the germline V gene (reference sequence). V was pared by 1 base and J by 5 bases, with 9 bases between. CDR3: CASSLGDTHNEQFF. DNA for the CDR3: TGTGCCAGCAGCTTAGGAGACACCCACAATGAGCAGTTCTTC.

In DNA form, the CDR3 reads TGTGCCAGCAGTTTAGGGGGACTGGGGGGCACTGAAGCTTTCTTT. It translates to CASSLGGLGGTEAFF. V usage is TRBV27 and J usage is TRBJ1-1; tentatively, D is TRBD1 (5 bases). The germline gives CDR1 MNHEY, CDR2 SMNVEV (reference sequence). This CDR3 is 15 amino acids long. V lost 2 bases, J lost 4 bases, and 14 bases lay in between.

This clone occurred once. This chain links TRBV14 with TRBJ2-1; a weak D match, TRBD2 (6 bases). The CDR3 contains 15 residues. Germline values: CDR1 SGHDN, CDR2 FVKESK. V was cut by 4 bases and J by 1 base, with 11 bases left in between. CDR3 sequence reads: CASSPFSGSYNEQFF. The CDR3 DNA reads TGTGCCAGCAGCCCGTTTAGCGGATCCTACAATGAGCAGTTCTTC.

The V gene is TRBV4-2, the J gene TRBJ2-7; perhaps TRBD1 as D (5 bases). The germline V gene encodes CDR1 LGHNA and CDR2 YNFKEQ. Trimming took 1 base from V and 5 from J, leaving 9 bases between them. The CDR3 contains 13 residues. In nucleotides, the CDR3 is TGTGCCAGCAGCCAAGGGGGCGCCCACGAGCAGTACTTC. Translating gives CASSQGGAHEQYF.

The chain has TRBV2 and TRBJ2-1, with 8 bases aligning to TRBD1. CDR3 length: 13 residues. Per germline, CDR1 SNHLY and CDR2 FYNNEI. The J segment lost 5 bases and the V segment lost 10 bases, leaving 7 bases of the junction unmatched. The CDR3 reads CAKQGQDDNEQFF. The DNA for the CDR3 is TGTGCCAAACAGGGACAGGACGACAATGAGCAGTTCTTC.

V and J are TRBV19 and TRBJ1-4; D gene unclear. V dropped 8 bases and J dropped 5 bases, with 12 bases sitting between them. The CDR3 spans 13 residues. Germline values: CDR1 LNHDA, CDR2 SQIVND (reference sequence). The CDR3 sequence: CASAVYENEKLFF. CDR3 DNA: TGTGCCAGTGCTGTCTATGAGAATGAAAAACTGTTTTTT.